The clone carrying this TCR beta chain has just one count. The CDR3 runs to 13 residues. Germline V gene data show CDR1 as KGHDR and CDR2 as SFDVKD. V was cut by 3 bases and J by 8 bases, with 9 bases left in between. The data were obtained in a study of blood T cell repertoires in COVID-19. About the study: Spain, Italy and the United States supplied samples that represented acute and convalescent COVID-19.

Using immunoSEQ multiplex PCR, the repertoire was profiled, and TCRdb retains in-frame clones only, with some absent. Counted here are roughly 57,000 clones, approximately 88% occurring once; the ten biggest clones make up 15% to 25%. Material: peripheral blood. The clonotype originates from a human donor in a cohort sampled during active COVID-19. The chain has TRBV24-1 and TRBJ1-4; possibly TRBD1 for D (6 bases). CDR3 nucleotide sequence: TGTGCCACCAGTGATCAGGGGTCCGAAAAACTGTTTTTT. This encodes CATSDQGSEKLFF.